These 17 T cell receptor beta chains originate from one sample sequenced in a study of T cells in Graves' hyperthyroidism and ophthalmopathy. What was amplified from RNA transcripts were TCR beta CDR3 regions. Using the HTBI primer set, a first-round RT-PCR was run on the TCR CDR3. From the multiplex PCR reads, TCRdb called clonotypes with MiXCR, one entry per CDR3 protein. The sample contains 400,000 to 500,000 distinct CDR3 sequences, approximately 15% of which appear only once. The sample comprised blood. Every receptor here comes from a woman aged 18-29 years with Graves' hyperthyroidism.

The gene calls are TRBV6-1 and TRBJ2-7; 12 bases align to TRBD2. This CDR3 has 16 amino acids. Germline-derived CDR1 and CDR2 are MNHNS and SASEGT. Trimming removed 5 bases from V and 4 bases from J; junction bases left unmatched: 9. The CDR3 here is CASSPLAGGPSYEQYV. The CDR3 DNA follows: TGTGCCAGCAGTCCCCTAGCGGGAGGGCCGTCATACGAGCAGTACGTC.

The sample holds many counts of this clonotype. This chain links TRBV30 with TRBJ1-2; the D is unclear. Looked up from germline, CDR1 is GTSNPN and CDR2 is SVGIG (reference sequence). V shed 5 bases and J shed 4 bases, with 23 bases lying between them. The CDR3 has 16 residues. The chain's CDR3 is CAWGVGIAIKSYGYTF. Here the CDR3 DNA reads TGTGCCTGGGGAGTGGGGATAGCGATAAAGTCCTATGGCTACACCTTC.

This chain uses TRBV27 with TRBJ2-7, with 10 bases aligning to TRBD2. CDR3 size: 15 residues. Losses at the gene ends were 4 bases for V and 3 bases for J; bases not matched to a gene: 6. CDR1 and CDR2 (germline): MNHEY, SMNVEV (reference sequence). CDR3 protein: CASSYSAGGLYEQYF. CDR3 DNA: TGTGCCAGCAGTTACTCAGCGGGAGGGCTCTACGAGCAGTACTTC.

This clonotype occurred many times. V is TRBV20-1 and J is TRBJ2-3; the match to TRBD2 covers 10 bases. The junction had 6 bases not matched to a gene; V was cut back by 6 bases and J by 6 bases. This CDR3 has 13 residues. Per germline, CDR1 DFQATT and CDR2 SNEGSKA (reference sequence). The CDR3 coding sequence is TGCAGTGCAGCTACTAGCGGGACCGATACGCAGTATTTT. Residues: CSAATSGTDTQYF.

This clonotype was picked up many times. The rearrangement links TRBV6-4 to TRBJ1-1; D is undetermined. CDR1 MRHNA and CDR2 SNTAGT come from the germline V gene. V was pared by 3 bases and J by 1 base, with 9 bases between. This CDR3 contains 14 residues. CDR3 region: CASSEQGGNTEAFF. The DNA for the CDR3 is TGTGCCAGCAGTGAGCAAGGAGGGAACACTGAAGCTTTCTTT.

Ten or more counts support this clonotype. The CDR3: CASSEQGWNTEAFF. For the CDR3, the DNA is TGTGCCAGCAGTGAACAGGGGTGGAACACTGAAGCTTTCTTT. The chain is built from TRBV6-1 and TRBJ1-1; perhaps TRBD1 as D (6 bases). The CDR3 has 14 amino acids. CDR1 is MNHNS and CDR2 is SASEGT in the germline V gene. V lost 2 bases and J lost 1, with 8 bases in between.

This clonotype has a count of ten or more. The chain couples TRBV19 to TRBJ1-6; 10 nucleotides match TRBD1. The germline CDR1 and CDR2 sequences are LNHDA and SQIVND (reference sequence). After removal of 6 bases from V and 7 bases from J, the junction contained 6 bases not matched to a gene. The CDR3 is 15 residues long. CDR3 residues: CASSRTGGGNSPLHF. CDR3 coding DNA: TGTGCCAGTAGCCGGACAGGGGGAGGCAATTCACCCCTCCACTTT.

There are many counts of this clonotype. The chain combines TRBV6-1 with TRBJ2-5; 9 nucleotides match TRBD1. CDR3 size: 14 residues. V lost 3 bases and J lost 5; bases outside the gene matches: 4. The germline CDR1 and CDR2 sequences are MNHNS and SASEGT. For the CDR3, the DNA is TGTGCCAGCAGTGACCGGGACAGGGTGGAGACCCAGTACTTC. Protein: CASSDRDRVETQYF.

The J gene is TRBJ2-7, the V gene TRBV3-1, with TRBD1 identical over 10 bases. The CDR3 has 16 residues. Germline values: CDR1 LGHDT, CDR2 YNNKEL (reference sequence). V shed 2 bases, J shed 3 bases, and the junction held 7 bases outside the gene matches. The CDR3 nucleotides are TGTGCCAGCAGCCAATTCGCGGGACAGGGGATCTACGAGCAGTACTTC. Translated: CASSQFAGQGIYEQYF.

This clonotype was seen many times. The chain couples TRBV11-2 to TRBJ2-1; 11 positions agree with TRBD2. Germline CDR1 reads SGHAT; CDR2 reads FQNNGV. The CDR3 consists of 16 residues. J was trimmed by 6 bases and V by 6 bases; bases with no gene match: 10. In nucleotides, the CDR3 is TGTGCCAGCAGGCCATTAGCGGGAGGGCCCGGCAATGAGCAGTTCTTC. It specifies CASRPLAGGPGNEQFF. The full variable domain, completed using reference TRBV11-2 and TRBJ2-1, is EAGVAQSPRYKIIEKRQSVAFWCNPISGHATLYWYQQILGQGPKLLIQFQNNGVVDDSQLPKDRFSAERLKGVDSTLKIQPAKLEDSAVYLCASRPLAGGPGNEQFFGPGTRLTVL.

At least ten counts were recorded for this clonotype. The rearrangement joins TRBV12-3 or TRBV12-4 to TRBJ2-7, with TRBD2 matching over 9 bases. The CDR3 has 13 amino acids. Losses at the gene ends were 6 bases for V and 1 base for J; bases not matched to a gene: 1. In DNA form, the CDR3 reads TGTGCCAGCAGGACTAGCGGATCCTACGAGCAGTACTTC. This gives the protein CASRTSGSYEQYF.

This clonotype was detected ten times or more. J is TRBJ2-7 and V is TRBV30; D is uncertain. Deletions cut 0 bases from V and 4 bases from J, with 13 bases between. CDR3 length: 14 amino acids. Germline assignment: CDR1 GTSNPN and CDR2 SVGIG (reference sequence). The CDR3 sequence is CAWSVGSARYEQYV. CDR3 sequence (DNA): TGTGCCTGGAGTGTAGGCTCCGCAAGATACGAGCAGTACGTC.

Only a few counts were recorded for this clonotype. The rearrangement joins TRBV28 to TRBJ2-7; 7 bases align to TRBD1. The length of the CDR3 is 12 residues. CDR1 MDHEN and CDR2 SYDVKM come from the germline V gene. V shed 8 bases and J 5 bases; nucleotides not matched to a gene: 6. The CDR3 spells CASGDRANEQYV. The CDR3 coding sequence is TGTGCCAGCGGTGACAGGGCCAACGAGCAGTACGTC.

This clonotype was seen a few times. The gene calls are TRBV3-1 and TRBJ2-1; 9 nucleotides line up with TRBD2. Germline CDR1 and CDR2: LGHDT and YNNKEL (reference sequence). The CDR3 spans 13 residues. The V and J ends lost 3 bases and 8 bases, in that order; junction bases with no gene match: 2. The CDR3 DNA is TGTGCCAGCAGCCACCTAGCGGGATATGAGCAGTTCTTC. This codes for CASSHLAGYEQFF.

This clonotype was seen at least ten times. The gene calls are TRBV2 and TRBJ2-1; 9 bases map to TRBD2. V dropped 5 bases and J dropped 9; count of bases not matched to a gene: 8. The CDR3 length is 14 residues. Germline V lookup: CDR1 SNHLY, CDR2 FYNNEI. CDR3 loop: CASSPRTSASEQFF. The CDR3 nucleotides are TGTGCCAGCAGTCCCCGGACTAGCGCGAGTGAGCAGTTCTTC.

This clonotype appeared once. Since a much larger clone is just one base distant, this may be a read error. The V and J genes are TRBV15 and TRBJ1-5; 11 bases align to TRBD1. The J segment lost 2 bases and the V segment lost 8 bases, leaving 14 bases of the junction unmatched. The germline V gene encodes CDR1 LNHNV and CDR2 YYDKDF (reference sequence). The CDR3 loop spans 18 amino acids. The DNA of the CDR3 is TGTGCCACCCAGTCGGGACAGGGGGTATTACGTGGCAATCAGCCCCAGCATTTT. Amino acids: CATQSGQGVLRGNQPQHF.

This clonotype was detected many times. The chain is built from TRBV6-2 or TRBV6-3 and TRBJ2-2, with no clear D. CDR1 is MNHEY, CDR2 SVGEGT, per germline. V was trimmed by 0 bases and J by 4 bases, leaving 6 bases between them. This CDR3 is 14 amino acids long. CDR3 loop: CASSYSWRTGELFF. In DNA form, the CDR3 reads TGTGCCAGCAGTTACTCATGGCGCACCGGGGAGCTGTTTTTT.